This T cell receptor beta chain was retrieved from a study of OX40 agonist ivuxolimab in advanced cancers. CDR3 length: 14 amino acids. The V and J ends lost 3 bases and 6 bases respectively, with 11 bases between them. CDR1 and CDR2 from the germline V gene are SGHVS and FNYEAQ. This clone was seen a handful of times. The antigen remains unidentified. Broader study findings: In CD8+ T cells, expanded clones were on average more numerous than in CD4+.

Only in-frame clones appear in the TCRdb table, and some are missing; sequencing was by immunoSEQ multiplex PCR. The data show about 82,000 clones, 88% seen once. The TCR comes from an adult with an advanced solid tumor such as melanoma, head and neck, liver or kidney cancer. The genes are TRBV7-6 and TRBJ2-2; D perhaps matches TRBD2 (6 bases). Specimen: CD4+ or CD8+ T cells sorted from blood, collected in a trial of the OX40 agonist ivuxolimab. CDR3 DNA: TGTGCCAGCAGCTTGTCGGGAGCAGCCGGGGAGCTGTTTTTT. Protein product: CASSLSGAAGELFF.